Included here is one TCR beta chain sequence, with context. Its antigen is unidentified. Germline-derived CDR1 and CDR2 are MNHEY and SMNVEV (reference sequence). V lost 6 bases and J lost 2; bases outside the gene matches: 10. The CDR3 length is 15 residues. The sample belongs to a study of shared clonotypes between healthy human individuals. Study-level findings and limits: Rarefaction revealed incomplete sorted-subset sequencing despite large depth. Shared across four donors were around 5% of the naive CD4 clonotypes. Naive subsets generally exceeded memory subsets in estimated richness.

Deep was the level used in running the assay. TCRdb keeps only in-frame clones here, not all; method: immunoSEQ multiplex PCR. Of around 610,000 clones listed, approximately 96% were seen once; the top ten hold approximately 0.12%. Naive CD8 cells lacked CD45RO and underwent positive selection for CCR7, leaving out terminally differentiated effector memory CD45RA+ cells. V gene TRBV27 combines with J gene TRBJ2-7, with 7 bases aligning to TRBD2. The specimen sequenced was naive CD8+ T cells sorted from blood. The source of this sequence is a woman in her twenties or thirties in good health. Written as DNA, the CDR3 is TGTGCCAGCAGGCTGACTAGCCAGGATCCCTACGAGCAGTACTTC. It encodes CASRLTSQDPYEQYF.